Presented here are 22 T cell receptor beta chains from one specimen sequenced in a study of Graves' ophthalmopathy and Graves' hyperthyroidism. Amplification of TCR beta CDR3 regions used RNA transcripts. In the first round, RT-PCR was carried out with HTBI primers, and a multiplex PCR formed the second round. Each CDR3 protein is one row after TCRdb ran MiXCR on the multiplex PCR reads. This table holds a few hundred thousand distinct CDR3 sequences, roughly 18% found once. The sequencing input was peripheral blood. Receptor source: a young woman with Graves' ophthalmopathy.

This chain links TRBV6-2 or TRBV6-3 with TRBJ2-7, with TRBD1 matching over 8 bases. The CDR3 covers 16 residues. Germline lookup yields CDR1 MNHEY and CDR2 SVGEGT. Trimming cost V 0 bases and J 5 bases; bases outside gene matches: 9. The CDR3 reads CASSYSNRTGPHEQYF. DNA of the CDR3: TGTGCCAGCAGTTACTCGAATCGGACAGGGCCCCACGAGCAGTACTTC.

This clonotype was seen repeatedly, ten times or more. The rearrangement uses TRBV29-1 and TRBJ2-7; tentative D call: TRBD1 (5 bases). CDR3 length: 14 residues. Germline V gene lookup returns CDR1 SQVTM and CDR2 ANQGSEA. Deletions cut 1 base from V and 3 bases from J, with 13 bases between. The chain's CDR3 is CSVEVAGKGYEQYF. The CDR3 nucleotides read TGCAGCGTTGAAGTGGCAGGGAAGGGCTACGAGCAGTACTTC.

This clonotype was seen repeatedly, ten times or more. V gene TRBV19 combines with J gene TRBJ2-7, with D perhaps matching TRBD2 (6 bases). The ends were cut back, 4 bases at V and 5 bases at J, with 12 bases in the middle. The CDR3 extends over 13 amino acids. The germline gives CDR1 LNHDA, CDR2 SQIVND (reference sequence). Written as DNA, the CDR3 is TGTGCCAGTAGTACCGGGGGAATCAACGAGCAGTACTTC. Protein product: CASSTGGINEQYF. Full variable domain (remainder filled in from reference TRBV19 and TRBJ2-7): DGGITQSPKYLFRKEGQNVTLSCEQNLNHDAMYWYRQDPGQGLRLIYYSQIVNDFQKGDIAEGYSVSREKKESFPLTVTSAQKNPTAFYLCASSTGGINEQYFGPGTRLTVT.

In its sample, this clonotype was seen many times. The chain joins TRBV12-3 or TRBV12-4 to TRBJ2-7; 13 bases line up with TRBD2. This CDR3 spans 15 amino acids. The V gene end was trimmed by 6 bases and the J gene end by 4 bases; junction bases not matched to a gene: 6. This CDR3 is CASRLAGGPRYEQYF. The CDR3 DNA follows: TGTGCCAGCAGACTAGCGGGGGGGCCTCGGTACGAGCAGTACTTC.

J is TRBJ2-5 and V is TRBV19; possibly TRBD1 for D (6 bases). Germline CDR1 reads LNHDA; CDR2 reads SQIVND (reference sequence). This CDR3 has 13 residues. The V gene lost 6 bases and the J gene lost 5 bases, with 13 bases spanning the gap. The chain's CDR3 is CASRGGNGETQYF. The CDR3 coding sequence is TGTGCCAGTAGAGGGGGAAACGGGGAGACCCAGTACTTC.

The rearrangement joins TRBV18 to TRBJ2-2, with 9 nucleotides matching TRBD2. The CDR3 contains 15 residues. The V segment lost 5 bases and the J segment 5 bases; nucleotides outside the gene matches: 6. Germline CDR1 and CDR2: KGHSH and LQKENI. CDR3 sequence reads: CASSSVAGETGELFF. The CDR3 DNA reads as TGTGCCAGCTCATCGGTAGCGGGAGAAACCGGGGAGCTGTTTTTT.

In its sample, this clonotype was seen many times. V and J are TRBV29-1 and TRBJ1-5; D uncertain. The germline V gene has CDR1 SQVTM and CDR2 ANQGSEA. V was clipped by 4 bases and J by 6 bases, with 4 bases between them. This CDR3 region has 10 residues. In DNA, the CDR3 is TGCAGCGTTGGATCTCAGCCCCAGCATTTT. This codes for CSVGSQPQHF.

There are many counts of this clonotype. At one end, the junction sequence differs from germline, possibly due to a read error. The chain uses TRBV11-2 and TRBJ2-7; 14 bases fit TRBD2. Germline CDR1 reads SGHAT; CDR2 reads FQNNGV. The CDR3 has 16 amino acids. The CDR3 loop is CTSSLRGTSGSYEQYF. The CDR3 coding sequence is TGTACCAGCAGCTTAAGGGGGACTAGCGGGAGCTACGAGCAGTACTTC.

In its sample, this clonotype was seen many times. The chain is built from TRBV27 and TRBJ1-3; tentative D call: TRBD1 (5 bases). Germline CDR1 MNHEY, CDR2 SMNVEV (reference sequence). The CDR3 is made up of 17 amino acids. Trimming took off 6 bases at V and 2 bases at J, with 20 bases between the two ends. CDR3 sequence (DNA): TGTGCCAGCAGCCAAGCCCCCGGGGGATCGGCTGGAAACACCATATATTTT. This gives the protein CASSQAPGGSAGNTIYF.

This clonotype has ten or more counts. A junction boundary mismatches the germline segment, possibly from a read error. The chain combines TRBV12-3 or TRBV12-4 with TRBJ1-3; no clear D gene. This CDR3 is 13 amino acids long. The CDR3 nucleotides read TGTGCCAGCAGCTTAAGGTCTGGAGACACCATATATTTT. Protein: CASSLRSGDTIYF.

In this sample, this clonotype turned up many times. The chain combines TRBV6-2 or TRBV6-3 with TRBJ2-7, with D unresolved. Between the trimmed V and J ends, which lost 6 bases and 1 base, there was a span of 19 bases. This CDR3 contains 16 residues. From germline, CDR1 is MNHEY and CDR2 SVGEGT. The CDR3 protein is CASRAFSRVASYEQYF. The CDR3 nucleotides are TGTGCCAGCAGGGCATTCTCCCGGGTCGCGTCCTACGAGCAGTACTTC.

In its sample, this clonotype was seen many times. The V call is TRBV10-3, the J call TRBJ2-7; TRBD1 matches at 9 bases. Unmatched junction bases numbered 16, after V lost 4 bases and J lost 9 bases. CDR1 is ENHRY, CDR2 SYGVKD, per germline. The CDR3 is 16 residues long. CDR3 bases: TGTGCCATCAGTGCCCAGGCGGGACAGGGTTTGTATGGGCAGTACTTC. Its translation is CAISAQAGQGLYGQYF.

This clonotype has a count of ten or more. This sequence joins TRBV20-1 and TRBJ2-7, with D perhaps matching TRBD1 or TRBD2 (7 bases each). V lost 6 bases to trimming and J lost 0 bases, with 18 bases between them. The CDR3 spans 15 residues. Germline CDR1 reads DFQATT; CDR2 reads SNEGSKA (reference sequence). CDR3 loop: CSAQTRGDSSYEQYF. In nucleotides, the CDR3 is TGCAGTGCCCAAACCCGGGGGGACAGCTCCTACGAGCAGTACTTC.

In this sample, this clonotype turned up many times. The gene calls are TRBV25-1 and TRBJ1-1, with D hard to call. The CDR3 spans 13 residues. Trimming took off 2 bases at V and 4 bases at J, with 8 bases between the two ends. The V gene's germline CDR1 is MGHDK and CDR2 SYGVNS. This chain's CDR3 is CASSEGPLTEAFF. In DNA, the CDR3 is TGTGCCAGCAGTGAAGGGCCGCTCACTGAAGCTTTCTTT.

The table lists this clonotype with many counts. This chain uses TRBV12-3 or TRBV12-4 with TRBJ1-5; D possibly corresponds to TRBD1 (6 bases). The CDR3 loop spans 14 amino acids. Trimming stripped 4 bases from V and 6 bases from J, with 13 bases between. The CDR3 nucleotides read TGTGCCAGCAGTTCAGGGGAGGTTAGTCAGCCCCAGCATTTT. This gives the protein CASSSGEVSQPQHF.

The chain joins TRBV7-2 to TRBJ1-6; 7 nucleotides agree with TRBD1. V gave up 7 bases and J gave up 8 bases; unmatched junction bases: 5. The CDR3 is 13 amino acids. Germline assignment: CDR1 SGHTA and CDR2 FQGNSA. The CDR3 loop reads CASIPDRDSPLHF. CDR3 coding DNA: TGTGCCAGCATACCAGACAGGGATTCACCCCTCCACTTT.

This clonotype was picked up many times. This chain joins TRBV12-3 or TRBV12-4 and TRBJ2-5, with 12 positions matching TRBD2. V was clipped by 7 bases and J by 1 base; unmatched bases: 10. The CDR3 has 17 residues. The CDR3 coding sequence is TGTGCCAGCACCCCTCCGGGACTAGCGGGCCTCCAAGAGACCCAGTACTTC. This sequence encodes CASTPPGLAGLQETQYF.

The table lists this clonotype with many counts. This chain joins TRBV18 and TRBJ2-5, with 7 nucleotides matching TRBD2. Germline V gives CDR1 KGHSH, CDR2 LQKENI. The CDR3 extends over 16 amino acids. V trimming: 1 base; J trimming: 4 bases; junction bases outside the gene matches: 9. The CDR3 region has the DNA TGTGCCAGCTCACCACTTGGGGGAGGGCCCGGAGAGACCCAGTACTTC. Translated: CASSPLGGGPGETQYF.

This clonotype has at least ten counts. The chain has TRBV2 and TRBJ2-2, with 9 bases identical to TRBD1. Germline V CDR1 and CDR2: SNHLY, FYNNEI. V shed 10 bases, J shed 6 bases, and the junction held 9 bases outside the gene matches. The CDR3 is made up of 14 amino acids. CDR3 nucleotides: TGTGCCACTTGGACAGGGGCGGTGGCCGGGGAGCTGTTTTTT. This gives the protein CATWTGAVAGELFF.

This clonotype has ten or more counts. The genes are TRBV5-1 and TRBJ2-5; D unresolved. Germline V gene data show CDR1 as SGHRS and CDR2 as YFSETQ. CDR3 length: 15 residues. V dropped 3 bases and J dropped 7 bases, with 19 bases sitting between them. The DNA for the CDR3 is TGCGCCAGCAGCTACCATCCCGAAGGGCCGGGGACCCAGTACTTC. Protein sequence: CASSYHPEGPGTQYF.

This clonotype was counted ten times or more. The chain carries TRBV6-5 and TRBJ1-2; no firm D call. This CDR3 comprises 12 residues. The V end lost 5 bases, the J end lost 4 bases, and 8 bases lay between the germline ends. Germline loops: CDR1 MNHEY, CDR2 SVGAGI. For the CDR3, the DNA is TGTGCCAGCAGTCAGCAGTCCTATGGCTACACCTTC. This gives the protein CASSQQSYGYTF.

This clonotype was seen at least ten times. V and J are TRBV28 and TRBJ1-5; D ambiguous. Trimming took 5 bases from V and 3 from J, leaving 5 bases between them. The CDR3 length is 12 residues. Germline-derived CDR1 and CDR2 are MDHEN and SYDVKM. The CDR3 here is CASSADNQPQHF. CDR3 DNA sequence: TGTGCCAGCAGTGCCGACAATCAGCCCCAGCATTTT. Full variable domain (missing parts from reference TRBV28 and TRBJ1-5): DVKVTQSSRYLVKRTGEKVFLECVQDMDHENMFWYRQDPGLGLRLIYFSYDVKMKEKGDIPEGYSVSREKKERFSLILESASTNQTSMYLCASSADNQPQHFGDGTRLSIL.